The 27 T cell receptor beta chains below were found in one sample sequenced in a study of shared clonotypes between healthy human individuals. The assay was immunoSEQ multiplex PCR, and TCRdb's table has in-frame clones only and misses some. The profile shows over 1.4 million clones, roughly 96% of them singletons. The sample was naive CD4+ T cells sorted from blood. Subset given: CD45RA+ positively selected. These receptor sequences come from a man aged 25-45 years in good health.

The CDR3 is CASTPGISYEQYF. The CDR3 region has the DNA TGTGCCAGCACGCCAGGGATCTCCTACGAGCAGTACTTC. J is TRBJ2-7 and V is TRBV6-1; D is possibly TRBD1 (5 bases). Between the trimmed V and J ends, which lost 7 bases and 0 bases, there was a span of 10 bases. CDR3 length: 13 residues. Germline lookup yields CDR1 MNHNS and CDR2 SASEGT.

This chain links TRBV5-4 with TRBJ1-2; possible D gene TRBD1, 5 bases. The CDR3 is 13 amino acids. With 4 bases removed from V and 8 bases from J, the gap between germline ends came to 15 bases. Looked up from germline, CDR1 is SGHNT and CDR2 is YYREEE (reference sequence). The CDR3 here is CASSRWGTSGYTF. The CDR3 region has the DNA TGTGCCAGCAGCCGGTGGGGGACCAGCGGCTACACCTTC.

V gene TRBV9 combines with J gene TRBJ2-3; the match to TRBD2 covers 7 bases. This CDR3 contains 17 residues. The germline V gene encodes CDR1 SGDLS and CDR2 YYNGEE. The V gene end was trimmed by 0 bases and the J gene end by 0 bases; junction bases not matched to a gene: 7. In DNA, the CDR3 is TGTGCCAGCAGCGTAGGTCACTGGGGGGGAAGCACAGATACGCAGTATTTT. This translates into CASSVGHWGGSTDTQYF. Supplemented by reference TRBV9 and TRBJ2-3, the full variable domain reads DSGVTQTPKHLITATGQRVTLRCSPRSGDLSVYWYQQSLDQGLQFLIQYYNGEERAKGNILERFSAQQFPDLHSELNLSSLELGDSALYFCASSVGHWGGSTDTQYFGPGTRLTVL.

With regard to this clone: A much larger clone differs by one base, so this may be a read error. Other DNA sequences in this sample translate to the same CDR3. CDR3 nucleotide sequence: TGTGCCAGCAGTGTAAACACTGAAGCTTTCTTT. This gives the protein CASSVNTEAFF. V usage is TRBV2 and J usage is TRBJ1-1; D is unclear. Deletions cut 4 bases from V and 2 bases from J, with 2 bases between. CDR1 and CDR2 (germline): SNHLY, FYNNEI. The CDR3 length is 11 residues.

The rearrangement links TRBV6-4 to TRBJ2-2, with 10 nucleotides matching TRBD2. Unmatched junction bases numbered 4, after V lost 6 bases and J lost 6 bases. CDR3 size: 14 residues. CDR1 is MRHNA and CDR2 is SNTAGT in the germline V gene. CDR3 DNA: TGTGCCAGCAGACTAGCGGGAAGGTCCGGGGAGCTGTTTTTT. This codes for CASRLAGRSGELFF.

The rearrangement uses TRBV7-9 and TRBJ2-5; 9 nucleotides match TRBD1. The CDR3 runs 12 residues. Germline V CDR1 and CDR2: SEHNR, FQNEAQ (reference sequence). With 8 bases clipped from V and 4 bases from J, the junction kept 2 bases outside the gene matches. CDR3 nucleotides: TGTGCCAGCCAGACAGGGGGAGAGACCCAGTACTTC. Protein: CASQTGGETQYF. The whole variable domain, filled in from reference TRBV7-9 and TRBJ2-5, reads DTGVSQNPRHKITKRGQNVTFRCDPISEHNRLYWYRQTLGQGPEFLTYFQNEAQLEKSRLLSDRFSAERPKGSFSTLEIQRTEQGDSAMYLCASQTGGETQYFGPGTRLLVL.

This chain links TRBV5-1 with TRBJ2-3, with TRBD2 identical over 12 bases. V gave up 7 bases and J gave up 3 bases; unmatched junction bases: 9. The CDR3 is made up of 16 amino acids. Germline loops: CDR1 SGHRS, CDR2 YFSETQ. The CDR3 bases are TGCGCCAGCGGGCCCCTAGCGGGAGGGCCTACAGATACGCAGTATTTT. This gives the protein CASGPLAGGPTDTQYF.

The chain employs TRBV9 and TRBJ2-5, with D perhaps TRBD1 (7 bases). The V end was cut by 4 bases, the J end by 5 bases, with 15 bases between. Germline V lookup: CDR1 SGDLS, CDR2 YYNGEE. This CDR3 comprises 14 residues. For the CDR3, the DNA is TGTGCCAGCAGCCCCTGGACAGGAGGGGAGACCCAGTACTTC. Protein sequence: CASSPWTGGETQYF.

The CDR3 is CASSHRSGSYTDTQYF. Here the CDR3 DNA reads TGCGCCAGCAGCCACCGAAGCGGGAGCTACACAGATACGCAGTATTTT. This chain links TRBV5-1 with TRBJ2-3; 8 bases are a match to TRBD2. The J segment lost 2 bases and the V segment lost 4 bases, leaving 9 bases of the junction unmatched. Germline CDR1 reads SGHRS; CDR2 reads YFSETQ. The CDR3 spans 16 residues.

This sequence joins TRBV5-4 and TRBJ2-1; D is uncertain. The CDR3 loop spans 14 amino acids. The germline V gene has CDR1 SGHNT and CDR2 YYREEE (reference sequence). V gave up 0 bases and J gave up 10 bases, with 14 bases separating them. The CDR3 DNA sequence: TGTGCCAGCAGCTTGGAAGCGTCGGCCTCGGAGCAGTTCTTC. It translates to CASSLEASASEQFF. The full variable domain, its missing parts supplied by reference TRBV5-4 and TRBJ2-1, is ETGVTQSPTHLIKTRGQQVTLRCSSQSGHNTVSWYQQALGQGPQFIFQYYREEENGRGNFPPRFSGLQFPNYSSELNVNALELDDSALYLCASSLEASASEQFFGPGTRLTVL.

This chain joins TRBV7-2 and TRBJ2-7; no clear D. Germline CDR1 is SGHTA and CDR2 is FQGNSA. Trimming cost V 3 bases and J 3 bases, with 0 bases left between them. The CDR3 sequence is 10 residues long. CDR3 loop: CASSFYEQYF. The CDR3 nucleotides read TGTGCCAGCAGCTTCTACGAGCAGTACTTC.

This rearrangement joins TRBV5-5 to TRBJ2-7; 9 positions agree with TRBD2. Germline CDR1 and CDR2: SGHKS and YYEKEE (reference sequence). Trimming removed 0 bases from V and 4 bases from J; junction bases left unmatched: 14. CDR3 length: 18 residues. The CDR3 here is CASSLVSSGTSLGYEQYF. CDR3 nucleotides: TGTGCCAGCAGCTTGGTGTCTAGCGGGACGTCGTTGGGGTACGAGCAGTACTTC. Filled out from reference TRBV5-5 and TRBJ2-7, the complete variable domain reads DAGVTQSPTHLIKTRGQQVTLRCSPISGHKSVSWYQQVLGQGPQFIFQYYEKEERGRGNFPDRFSARQFPNYSSELNVNALLLGDSALYLCASSLVSSGTSLGYEQYFGPGTRLTVT.

The genes are TRBV6-1 and TRBJ2-7, with D perhaps TRBD1 (5 bases). CDR3 length: 15 residues. Germline assignment: CDR1 MNHNS and CDR2 SASEGT. V lost 7 bases to trimming and J lost 6 bases, with 22 bases between them. This chain's CDR3 is CASTLSQGAHSEQYF. CDR3 bases: TGTGCCAGCACACTAAGCCAAGGGGCGCATTCCGAGCAGTACTTC.

In DNA form, the CDR3 reads TGTGCCAGCAGACCGGACTGGGCCACTGAAGCTTTCTTT. Translating gives CASRPDWATEAFF. This chain uses TRBV6-5 with TRBJ1-1; D is unclear. CDR3 size: 13 residues. Germline V gene data show CDR1 as MNHEY and CDR2 as SVGAGI. Trimming cost V 6 bases and J 4 bases, with 12 bases left between them.

The genes are TRBV18 and TRBJ2-5, with 8 positions matching TRBD1. J lost 5 bases, V lost 2 bases, and 13 bases had no gene match. CDR1 is KGHSH and CDR2 is LQKENI in the germline V gene. This CDR3 is built from 17 residues. CDR3 bases: TGTGCCAGCTCACCAGGAGAAGGAGTCAGGGGGCTCGAGACCCAGTACTTC. It specifies CASSPGEGVRGLETQYF.

The chain recombines TRBV28 with TRBJ2-5, with 10 bases that match TRBD2. Trimming cost V 8 bases and J 10 bases; bases outside gene matches: 13. The length of the CDR3 is 14 residues. Per germline, CDR1 MDHEN and CDR2 SYDVKM. CDR3 in amino acids: CASFPSGRARDQYF. CDR3 in DNA: TGTGCCAGCTTTCCCAGCGGGAGGGCCAGGGACCAGTACTTC.

The chain links TRBV18 to TRBJ1-3; TRBD1 is a possible D gene (5 bases). V lost 2 bases and J lost 9, with 11 bases in between. This CDR3 comprises 13 residues. Per the germline V gene, CDR1 is KGHSH and CDR2 is LQKENI. The CDR3 here is CASSPGAGTTIYF. In DNA, the CDR3 is TGTGCCAGCTCACCAGGGGCCGGGACCACCATATATTTT.

Remarks on this clone: Other DNA sequences in this sample translate to the same CDR3. The chain links TRBV28 to TRBJ1-5; D remains unclear. CDR1 and CDR2 from the germline V gene are MDHEN and SYDVKM. Trimming pared 3 bases from V and 6 bases from J, leaving 6 bases between. This CDR3 has 12 amino acids. The DNA for the CDR3 is TGTGCCAGCAGTTTGTTGGGTCAGCCCCAGCATTTT. It specifies CASSLLGQPQHF.

The rearrangement uses TRBV18 and TRBJ2-7; 10 nucleotides align to TRBD2. Germline loops: CDR1 KGHSH, CDR2 LQKENI. Trimming took 3 bases from V and 5 from J; bases not matched to a gene: 7. There are 15 residues in the CDR3. The CDR3 here is CASSPLAGGRDEQYF. Here the CDR3 DNA reads TGTGCCAGCTCACCTTTAGCGGGAGGACGGGACGAGCAGTACTTC.

The chain employs TRBV29-1 and TRBJ2-1; TRBD1 is a possible D gene (6 bases). V lost 6 bases to trimming and J lost 8 bases, with 23 bases between them. The CDR3 length is 15 residues. Germline V gene data show CDR1 as SQVTM and CDR2 as ANQGSEA. CDR3 region: CSVSVRDIPPHEQFF. CDR3 coding DNA: TGCAGCGTGTCGGTCCGGGACATTCCTCCCCATGAGCAGTTCTTC.

The rearrangement uses TRBV5-6 and TRBJ2-2, with D tentatively TRBD1 (6 bases). CDR1 SGHDT and CDR2 YYEEEE come from the germline V gene. The CDR3 loop spans 13 amino acids. Trimming left V 2 bases short and J 7 bases short, with 9 bases between. CDR3 loop: CASSFRGRGELFF. In DNA, the CDR3 is TGTGCCAGCAGCTTCAGGGGTCGCGGGGAGCTGTTTTTT.

V gene TRBV6-1 combines with J gene TRBJ2-7, with 8 bases that match TRBD1. Trimming took 3 bases from V and 6 from J; bases not matched to a gene: 7. Germline CDR1 reads MNHNS; CDR2 reads SASEGT. The CDR3 is 14 residues long. The CDR3 here is CASSDRGRTLEQYF. DNA of the CDR3: TGTGCCAGCAGTGACAGGGGGCGCACCCTCGAGCAGTACTTC.

The chain carries TRBV4-1 and TRBJ1-2; D is unresolved. This CDR3 contains 15 residues. Germline V gene data show CDR1 as MGHRA and CDR2 as YSYEKL. The V end was cut by 4 bases, the J end by 4 bases, with 16 bases between. The CDR3, as DNA: TGCGCCAGCAGCCCGGACGGTCCGGGCCTCTATGGCTACACCTTC. It encodes CASSPDGPGLYGYTF.

This sequence joins TRBV19 and TRBJ2-1; TRBD2 matches at 11 bases. Germline V gene data show CDR1 as LNHDA and CDR2 as SQIVND (reference sequence). V dropped 5 bases and J dropped 3; count of bases not matched to a gene: 9. This CDR3 is 17 amino acids long. CDR3 nucleotides: TGTGCCAGTAGTGGCCTAGCGGGAGGCTGGAACTACAATGAGCAGTTCTTC. Translating it yields CASSGLAGGWNYNEQFF.

This clone was detected only once. This chain uses TRBV14 with TRBJ2-5, with unresolved D. The CDR3 has 14 residues. V dropped 4 bases and J dropped 0 bases, with 9 bases sitting between them. Germline V lookup: CDR1 SGHDN, CDR2 FVKESK. CDR3: CASSLEQYQETQYF. CDR3 DNA sequence: TGTGCCAGCAGCCTAGAACAGTACCAAGAGACCCAGTACTTC.

V and J are TRBV5-6 and TRBJ2-1; D is uncertain. The V and J ends lost 0 bases and 8 bases respectively, with 6 bases between them. CDR1 and CDR2 (germline): SGHDT, YYEEEE. The CDR3 runs 12 residues. CDR3: CASSLVIHEQFF. CDR3 sequence (DNA): TGTGCCAGCAGCTTGGTGATCCATGAGCAGTTCTTC.

V gene TRBV28 combines with J gene TRBJ2-7; D unresolved. The CDR3 runs to 15 residues. CDR1 MDHEN and CDR2 SYDVKM come from the germline V gene. The ends were cut back, 4 bases at V and 1 base at J, with 14 bases in the middle. CDR3 bases: TGTGCCAGCAGTTGGAGCCCCTCAAGTTCCTACGAGCAGTACTTC. As protein: CASSWSPSSSYEQYF. Using reference TRBV28 and TRBJ2-7 for the parts outside the CDR3, the full variable domain is DVKVTQSSRYLVKRTGEKVFLECVQDMDHENMFWYRQDPGLGLRLIYFSYDVKMKEKGDIPEGYSVSREKKERFSLILESASTNQTSMYLCASSWSPSSSYEQYFGPGTRLTVT.